A selection of T cell receptor beta chains follows, all from one sample in a study of CD8 T cells in Susac syndrome. TCRdb reprocessed the immunoSEQ multiplex PCR reads via MiXCR and lists one record per CDR3 protein. Among some 130,000 distinct CDR3 sequences, about 90% were seen once, and the ten largest hold approximately 0.24%. The sample comprised CD8+ T cells from PBMCs. These receptor sequences come from a human donor with multiple sclerosis. Both conserved end residues are part of each CDR3. D genes are given only for firm matches. Clone size is stated in some rows and not others, as once, few, many or a class when expanded.

abundance	v_gene	j_gene	d_gene	CDR3aa	CDR3nt
-	TRBV16	TRBJ2-7	-	CASSQSAQVNYEQYF	TGTGCCAGCAGCCAATCTGCGCAGGTTAACTACGAGCAGTACTTC
-	TRBV20-1	TRBJ2-1	-	CSAIPMRGREGRNEQFF	TGCAGTGCTATACCAATGAGAGGGCGGGAAGGGCGCAATGAGCAGTTCTTC
-	TRBV21-1	TRBJ2-1	-	CASSIKSFGTFNEQFF	TGTGCCAGCAGCATCAAGAGCTTCGGGACGTTCAATGAGCAGTTCTTC
-	TRBV4-3	TRBJ2-2	TRBD1	CASSQDSQGAFGELFF	TGCGCCAGCAGCCAAGACAGCCAGGGGGCGTTCGGGGAGCTGTTTTTT
-	TRBV27	TRBJ1-5	-	CASSLRGNQPQHF	TGTGCCAGCAGTTTAAGGGGCAATCAGCCCCAGCATTTT
few	TRBV7-9	TRBJ2-7	TRBD1	CASSSGQDYEQYF	TGTGCCAGCAGCTCGGGACAGGACTACGAGCAGTACTTC
-	TRBV2	TRBJ2-3	TRBD1	CASSPSTGVAQYF	TGTGCCAGCAGTCCCTCAACAGGGGTGGCGCAGTATTTT
-	TRBV27	TRBJ1-5	-	CASSGLRRDSSNQPQHF	TGTGCCAGCAGTGGCCTCCGGCGGGACTCTAGCAATCAGCCCCAGCATTTT
-	TRBV29-1	TRBJ1-1	-	CSAVDTEAFF	TGCAGCGCGGTCGACACTGAAGCTTTCTTT
-	TRBV4-1	TRBJ2-1	-	CASRPRGMNEQFF	TGCGCCAGCAGGCCTCGGGGTATGAATGAGCAGTTCTTC
-	TRBV4-3	TRBJ2-7	TRBD1	CASSQEMGQAGEQYF	TGCGCCAGCAGCCAAGAGATGGGACAGGCGGGGGAGCAGTACTTC
once	TRBV18	TRBJ1-1	-	CASSPGKGLDTEAFF	TGTGCCAGCTCACCAGGTAAGGGCCTGGACACTGAAGCTTTCTTT
-	TRBV27	TRBJ1-5	TRBD1	CASSLTGPQPQHF	TGTGCCAGCAGCCTGACAGGGCCTCAGCCCCAGCATTTT
-	TRBV7-8	TRBJ1-1	TRBD1	CASSYVTGDTYTEAFF	TGTGCCAGCAGTTACGTAACAGGGGACACGTACACTGAAGCTTTCTTT
once	TRBV3-1	TRBJ2-1	TRBD2	CASSHRASGSYNEQFF	TGTGCCAGCAGCCATCGAGCTAGCGGGTCCTACAATGAGCAGTTCTTC
-	TRBV21-1	TRBJ2-2	-	CASTGSVGELFF	TGTGCCAGCACGGGGAGCGTCGGGGAGCTGTTTTTT
few	TRBV10-3	TRBJ1-2	TRBD1	CAISESDRDYGYTF	TGTGCCATCAGTGAGTCGGACAGGGATTATGGCTACACCTTC
-	TRBV20-1	TRBJ2-7	-	CSARFPPTYEQYF	TGCAGTGCTAGATTCCCACCAACCTACGAGCAGTACTTC
-	TRBV7-2	TRBJ1-1	-	CASSPLVSMNTEAFF	TGTGCCAGCAGCCCGCTAGTATCCATGAACACTGAAGCTTTCTTT
-	TRBV19	TRBJ2-4	-	CASERGGKENIQYF	TGTGCCAGTGAGCGCGGGGGCAAGGAAAACATTCAGTACTTC
few	TRBV3-1	TRBJ2-7	TRBD1	CASSSGTGVYEQYF	TGTGCCAGCAGTTCCGGGACAGGGGTCTACGAGCAGTACTTC
once	TRBV24-1	TRBJ2-2	-	CATSDLGVGELFF	TGTGCCACCAGTGATTTGGGGGTCGGGGAGCTGTTTTTT
-	TRBV24-1	TRBJ2-3	-	CATSEFSGGTDTQYF	TGTGCCACCAGTGAGTTTAGCGGAGGCACAGATACGCAGTATTTT
-	TRBV10-3	TRBJ1-5	-	CAIKREGINQPQHF	TGTGCCATCAAGAGGGAGGGGATCAATCAGCCCCAGCATTTT
-	TRBV3-1	TRBJ2-4	TRBD2	CASSQGGAGDIQYF	TGTGCCAGCAGCCAAGGGGGAGCGGGAGACATTCAGTACTTC
-	TRBV29-1	TRBJ2-1	-	CSVEGLGGPHEQFF	TGCAGCGTTGAAGGGTTGGGAGGCCCTCATGAGCAGTTCTTC
-	TRBV28	TRBJ2-3	-	CASSSPRNLRDTQYF	TGTGCCAGCAGTTCCCCTCGAAATCTCCGGGATACGCAGTATTTT
-	TRBV9	TRBJ1-1	-	CASSVDPGAGTEAFF	TGTGCCAGCAGCGTAGACCCGGGGGCAGGGACTGAAGCTTTCTTT
-	TRBV15	TRBJ2-3	TRBD2	CATRTLLAGLLRDTQYF	TGTGCCACCAGGACCTTACTAGCGGGTCTCCTTCGAGATACGCAGTATTTT
-	TRBV5-6	TRBJ1-2	TRBD1	CASSFPPPTGERYGYTF	TGTGCCAGCAGCTTCCCCCCGCCGACAGGGGAGAGGTATGGCTACACCTTC
few	TRBV19	TRBJ2-2	-	CASSNTGELFF	TGTGCCAGTAGTAACACCGGGGAGCTGTTTTTT
-	TRBV24-1	TRBJ1-1	TRBD1	CATSGDSIFAEAFF	TGTGCCACCAGTGGGGACAGTATCTTCGCTGAAGCTTTCTTT
-	TRBV5-1	TRBJ1-2	-	CASSWRTDGPYGYTF	TGCGCCAGCAGCTGGAGGACTGACGGACCCTATGGCTACACCTTC
-	TRBV29-1	TRBJ1-1	-	CSVVKSNTEAFF	TGCAGCGTTGTTAAATCAAACACTGAAGCTTTCTTT
-	TRBV5-6	TRBJ1-1	TRBD1	CASSLRTGWGTEAFF	TGTGCCAGCAGCTTAAGGACAGGGTGGGGCACTGAAGCTTTCTTT
few	TRBV27	TRBJ2-1	-	CASSQLNEQFF	TGTGCCAGCAGCCAACTCAATGAACAGTTCTTC
-	TRBV10-1	TRBJ2-7	-	CASSEGSQQYF	TGCGCCAGCAGCGAGGGCAGCCAGCAGTACTTC